Following are 17 T cell receptor beta chains from one sample sequenced in a study of response to subunit inactivated influenza vaccine. Each CDR3 protein gets one entry after TCRdb re-called the RT-PCR reads with MiXCR. Of a few hundred thousand distinct CDR3 sequences in the sample, approximately 15% were seen once. The sequences come from PBMCs from blood, collected 11 to 12 days after vaccination. These receptors were collected from a man between 50 and 59 years old who received an inactivated influenza vaccine.

This rearrangement joins TRBV4-1 to TRBJ2-1, with a possible D match to TRBD2 (7 bases). Between the trimmed V and J ends, which lost 4 bases and 2 bases, there was a span of 18 bases. Germline V gene lookup returns CDR1 MGHRA and CDR2 YSYEKL. This CDR3 has 17 amino acids. The CDR3 sequence: CASSLRGGDNAYNEQFF. In DNA form, the CDR3 reads TGCGCCAGCAGCCTCAGAGGGGGGGACAACGCCTACAATGAGCAGTTCTTC.

The rearrangement uses TRBV24-1 and TRBJ2-2, with a weak D call TRBD2 (7 bases). Trimming took 7 bases from V and 3 from J, leaving 14 bases between them. Germline V gene data show CDR1 as KGHDR and CDR2 as SFDVKD. The CDR3 totals 15 residues. CDR3 sequence: CATRASGQYTGELFF. The CDR3 DNA follows: TGTGCCACCAGGGCTAGCGGACAGTACACCGGGGAGCTGTTTTTT.

The rearrangement links TRBV14 to TRBJ2-1; tentatively, D is TRBD2 (6 bases). Per the germline V gene, CDR1 is SGHDN and CDR2 is FVKESK. The CDR3 spans 15 residues. V shed 6 bases and J shed 3 bases, with 15 bases lying between them. For the CDR3, the DNA is TGTGCCAGCAGTCCCGGGGGTCAGGGCTACAATGAGCAGTTCTTC. It translates to CASSPGGQGYNEQFF.

This clonotype was detected only a few times. The chain combines TRBV20-1 with TRBJ2-1; tentative D call: TRBD2 (6 bases). V was shortened by 7 bases and J by 9 bases, with 19 bases between the two germline ends. Germline V gene data show CDR1 as DFQATT and CDR2 as SNEGSKA (reference sequence). CDR3 length: 13 residues. The CDR3, as DNA: TGCAGTGTTAGCGGTCAGATGATAGGTGAGCAGTTCTTC. Amino acids: CSVSGQMIGEQFF.

The J gene is TRBJ2-6, the V gene TRBV28; D is tentatively TRBD1 or TRBD2 (5 bases each). The V end lost 4 bases, the J end lost 1 base, and 14 bases lay between the germline ends. The germline V gene has CDR1 MDHEN and CDR2 SYDVKM. The CDR3 runs 17 residues. CDR3 region: CASSSVGTSSGANVLTF. DNA for the CDR3: TGTGCCAGCAGTTCCGTTGGGACCTCTTCTGGGGCCAACGTCCTGACTTTC.

This clonotype occurred a few times. The CDR3 protein is CASSSHRVPVTDEQFF. CDR3 coding DNA: TGTGCCAGCAGTTCCCACAGGGTCCCCGTCACCGATGAGCAGTTCTTC. The V gene is TRBV28, the J gene TRBJ2-1; D is possibly TRBD1 (6 bases). The V end was cut by 4 bases, the J end by 8 bases, with 21 bases between. Germline CDR1 and CDR2: MDHEN and SYDVKM. This CDR3 contains 16 residues.

V gene TRBV4-3 combines with J gene TRBJ2-1; 10 bases align to TRBD2. The junction had 7 bases not matched to a gene; V was cut back by 8 bases and J by 0 bases. The CDR3 extends over 16 amino acids. The germline V gene has CDR1 LGHNA and CDR2 YSLEER. DNA for the CDR3: TGCGCCAGCGGAAAAGCGGGAGGGAGCTCCTACAATGAGCAGTTCTTC. Protein product: CASGKAGGSSYNEQFF.

This clonotype was picked up a small number of times. The V and J genes are TRBV11-2 and TRBJ1-3; 7 positions agree with TRBD1. CDR3 length equals 15 residues. Trimming cost V 6 bases and J 4 bases; bases outside gene matches: 9. Looked up from germline, CDR1 is SGHAT and CDR2 is FQNNGV. CDR3 sequence reads: CASRSEGARGNTIYF. CDR3 DNA sequence: TGTGCCAGCAGAAGCGAGGGGGCAAGGGGAAACACCATATATTTT.

This clonotype has a single count. One end of the junction does not line up with germline, which may come from a read error. The V call is TRBV9, the J call TRBJ2-1; possible D gene TRBD2, 5 bases. The CDR3 has 16 amino acids. Germline values: CDR1 SGDLS, CDR2 YYNGEE. The CDR3 spells CASSVGAESSYNEQVF. Here the CDR3 DNA reads TGTGCCAGCAGCGTAGGAGCGGAAAGCTCCTACAATGAGCAGGTCTTC.

There are many counts of this clonotype. The V and J genes are TRBV6-2 or TRBV6-3 and TRBJ2-1, with D perhaps matching TRBD1 or TRBD2 (5 bases each). CDR3 length: 16 amino acids. Germline CDR1 is MNHEY and CDR2 is SVGEGT. Trimming removed 4 bases from V and 6 bases from J, with 19 bases in between. CDR3 amino acids: CASSSETGPKFNEQFF. CDR3 nucleotide sequence: TGTGCCAGCAGTTCGGAAACGGGACCCAAATTCAATGAGCAGTTCTTC.

V and J are TRBV6-2 or TRBV6-3 and TRBJ1-5, with D maybe TRBD1 (5 bases). V was cut by 5 bases and J by 4 bases, with 12 bases left in between. This CDR3 is built from 14 residues. Germline loops: CDR1 MNHEY, CDR2 SVGEGT. The CDR3 spells CASSLGTANQPQHF. Written as DNA, the CDR3 is TGTGCCAGCAGTCTGGGGACCGCTAATCAGCCCCAGCATTTT.

The J gene is TRBJ1-4, the V gene TRBV5-1, with D unclear. The ends were cut back, 3 bases at V and 1 base at J, with 13 bases in the middle. Germline V gives CDR1 SGHRS, CDR2 YFSETQ. CDR3 length: 16 amino acids. In DNA form, the CDR3 reads TGCGCCAGCAGCTCGGAAACAGCTTTAACTAATGAAAAACTGTTTTTT. Encoded protein: CASSSETALTNEKLFF.

This clonotype was observed many times. The rearrangement uses TRBV7-2 and TRBJ1-1, with a tentative D call TRBD1 (5 bases). Per germline, CDR1 SGHTA and CDR2 FQGNSA. Trimming pared 8 bases from V and 5 bases from J, leaving 15 bases between. The CDR3 is made up of 13 amino acids. CDR3 DNA: TGTGCCAGCGGAAGACAGTATGATACTGAAGCTTTCTTT. Protein product: CASGRQYDTEAFF.

This clonotype occurred a few times. The chain recombines TRBV11-2 with TRBJ2-5, with 10 bases aligning to TRBD2. CDR3 length equals 16 residues. Germline V gives CDR1 SGHAT, CDR2 FQNNGV. After removal of 5 bases from V and 0 bases from J, the junction contained 6 bases not matched to a gene. The CDR3 spells CASSRGLASYQETQYF. CDR3 DNA: TGTGCCAGCAGCCGGGGACTAGCGAGCTACCAAGAGACCCAGTACTTC.

This clonotype has more than one count but fewer than ten. The chain is built from TRBV23-1 and TRBJ2-7; D is unclear. TRBV23-1 is an ORF, and what it does is uncertain. The germline V and J ends were trimmed by 0 bases and 2 bases, with 11 bases remaining between them. The CDR3 runs to 15 residues. The CDR3, as DNA: TGCGCCAGCAGTCAATCTCGGCAGGCGACCTACGAGCAGTACTTC. It specifies CASSQSRQATYEQYF.

This clonotype was counted at least ten times. This chain connects TRBV7-9 to TRBJ1-1; D is unresolved. CDR1 and CDR2 (germline): SEHNR, FQNEAQ (reference sequence). V was shortened by 6 bases and J by 1 base, with 9 bases between the two germline ends. This CDR3 has 13 residues. The CDR3 DNA follows: TGTGCCAGCAGTCGAGAACCGAACACTGAAGCTTTCTTT. This translates into CASSREPNTEAFF.

This clonotype appeared a few times. This sequence joins TRBV12-3 or TRBV12-4 and TRBJ2-7, with TRBD1 matching 8 bases. The CDR3 consists of 14 residues. J gave up 5 bases and V 1 base, and 4 bases lay outside the gene matches. CDR3 protein: CASSLGRGPNEQYF. The CDR3 nucleotides read TGTGCCAGCAGTTTAGGCAGGGGGCCCAACGAGCAGTACTTC.